This entry lists 2 T cell receptor beta chains sequenced from one sample in a study of CD8 T cells in ankylosing spondylitis. Whole-study findings and limits: A TCR beta motif of roughly eight highly homologous variants seemed to mark ankylosing spondylitis blood.

These receptors are not linked to any known antigen. Each CDR3 protein is one row after TCRdb ran MiXCR on the 5' RACE reads. The sample contains about 800,000 distinct CDR3 sequences, 12% of which appear only once. Material for sequencing was blood, either unsorted or a sorted T cell fraction (not recorded which). The receptors derive from a male donor with ankylosing spondylitis.

This clonotype has just a few counts. J is TRBJ2-5 and V is TRBV20-1, with a possible D match to TRBD2 (6 bases). The CDR3 contains 16 residues. Trimming took off 3 bases at V and 5 bases at J, with 22 bases between the two ends. Germline CDR1 and CDR2: DFQATT and SNEGSKA (reference sequence). CDR3 DNA sequence: TGCAGTGCTAGGGTGGGAAGCGGGTATGGAGGGGAGACCCAGTACTTC. This translates into CSARVGSGYGGETQYF.

This clonotype was detected only a few times. The J gene is TRBJ2-7, the V gene TRBV20-1; 9 nucleotides line up with TRBD2. The germline V gene encodes CDR1 DFQATT and CDR2 SNEGSKA (reference sequence). V gave up 5 bases and J gave up 2 bases; unmatched junction bases: 4. The CDR3 has 13 amino acids. CDR3 residues: CSAPPSGTYEQYF. The CDR3 nucleotides are TGCAGTGCTCCCCCTAGCGGGACCTACGAGCAGTACTTC.